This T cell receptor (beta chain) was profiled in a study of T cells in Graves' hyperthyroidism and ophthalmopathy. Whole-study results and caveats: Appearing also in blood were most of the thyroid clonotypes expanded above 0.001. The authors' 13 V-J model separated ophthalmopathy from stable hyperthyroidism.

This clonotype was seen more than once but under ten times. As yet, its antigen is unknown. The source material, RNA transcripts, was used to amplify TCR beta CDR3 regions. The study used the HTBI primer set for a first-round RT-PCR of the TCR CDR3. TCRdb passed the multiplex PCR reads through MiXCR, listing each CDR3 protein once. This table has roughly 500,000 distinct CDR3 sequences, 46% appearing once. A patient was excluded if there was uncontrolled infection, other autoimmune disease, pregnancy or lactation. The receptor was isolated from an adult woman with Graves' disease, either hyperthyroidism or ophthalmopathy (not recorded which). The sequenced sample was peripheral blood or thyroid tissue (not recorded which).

The CDR3, as DNA: TGTGCCAGCAGCCTTCAGGAACTATGGGGCTACACCTTC. This encodes CASSLQELWGYTF. The rearrangement links TRBV5-6 to TRBJ1-2; D gene uncertain. Germline CDR1 and CDR2: SGHDT and YYEEEE. The ends were cut back, 4 bases at V and 8 bases at J, with 15 bases in the middle. The CDR3 sequence is 13 residues long.